The rows below give T cell receptor beta chains drawn from one sample of a study of Ad26.COV2.S vaccination and SARS-CoV-2 variants. Repertoires were generated with immunoSEQ multiplex PCR, while TCRdb's copy carries only in-frame clones and drops some. The sample contains about 680,000 clones, approximately 88% of which appear only once. The source was peripheral blood, collected in a trial of Ad26.COV2.S vaccine versus placebo. The receptors derive from a person aged 18-65 years who received the Ad26.COV2.S COVID-19 vaccine or a placebo. Each CDR3 is given with its conserved first and last residue. A D gene is named only where the DNA matches it firmly. Expanded clones get a size class; other rows say once, few or many, or leave the size out.

d_gene | abundance | j_gene | v_gene | CDR3aa | CDR3nt
NA | NA | TRBJ1-2 | TRBV30 | CAWSPSDTPNYGYTF | TGTGCCTGGAGCCCCAGCGACACGCCGAACTATGGCTACACCTTC
NA | NA | TRBJ2-5 | TRBV12-5 | CASGGGPSRETQYF | TGTGCTAGTGGCGGGGGGCCAAGCAGGGAGACCCAGTACTTC
NA | NA | TRBJ2-7 | TRBV12-5 | CASGWGASEPYEQYF | TGTGCTAGTGGTTGGGGGGCGTCGGAACCCTACGAGCAGTACTTC
NA | NA | TRBJ2-4 | TRBV3-1/TRBV3-2 | CASSQAPQGYQYF | TGTGCCAGCAGCCAAGCACCACAGGGTTATCAGTACTTC
NA | NA | TRBJ1-6 | TRBV6-5 | CASSYEGYRSPLHF | TGTGCCAGCAGTTACGAGGGATACAGGTCACCCCTCCACTTT
NA | NA | TRBJ2-7 | TRBV14 | CASSPLRGYEQYF | TGTGCCAGCAGCCCTCTGAGGGGTTACGAGCAGTACTTC
NA | few | TRBJ1-6 | TRBV4-1 | CASSQASNSPLHF | TGCGCCAGCAGCCAGGCGAGTAATTCACCCCTCCACTTT
TRBD1 | NA | TRBJ1-2 | TRBV27 | CASNLRDRGRNYGYTF | TGTGCCAGCAACCTCCGGGACAGGGGGCGGAACTATGGCTACACCTTC
NA | NA | TRBJ1-5 | TRBV4-3 | CASSQDIGYNQPQHF | TGCGCCAGCAGCCAAGATATAGGGTACAATCAGCCCCAGCATTTT
TRBD2 | once | TRBJ2-1 | TRBV18 | CASSPPPSGRGMSYNEQFF | TGTGCCAGCTCACCACCACCTAGCGGGAGGGGGATGTCCTACAATGAGCAGTTCTTC
NA | few | TRBJ2-7 | TRBV3-1/TRBV3-2 | CASSRNGPLYF | TGTGCCAGCAGCCGGAACGGACCCTTGTACTTC
NA | NA | TRBJ2-7 | TRBV13 | CASSLAGSSYEQYF | TGTGCCAGCAGCTTAGCGGGGAGTTCCTACGAGCAGTACTTC
TRBD1 | NA | TRBJ2-6 | TRBV6-4 | CASSQQGDGANVLTF | TGTGCCAGCAGTCAACAGGGGGACGGGGCCAACGTCCTGACTTTC
TRBD1 | NA | TRBJ1-5 | TRBV3-1/TRBV3-2 | CASSPGTGSQPQHF | TGTGCCAGCAGCCCCGGGACAGGTTCTCAGCCCCAGCATTTT
NA | NA | TRBJ1-1 | TRBV29-1 | CSVEMYLNTEAFF | TGCAGCGTTGAGATGTACCTGAACACTGAAGCTTTCTTT
NA | once | TRBJ2-5 | TRBV5-6 | CASSLGFGGAQETQYF | TGTGCCAGCAGCTTGGGATTTGGCGGGGCGCAAGAGACCCAGTACTTC
NA | NA | TRBJ1-3 | TRBV6-5 | CASSYSSGFSGNTIYF | TGTGCCAGCAGTTACTCATCAGGGTTCTCTGGAAACACCATATATTTT
NA | NA | TRBJ2-1 | TRBV21-1 | CASSKGAREQFF | TGTGCCAGCAGCAAAGGGGCGAGGGAGCAGTTCTTC
TRBD1 | NA | TRBJ1-1 | TRBV3-1/TRBV3-2 | CASSHQDREAFF | TGTGCCAGCAGCCACCAGGACAGGGAAGCTTTCTTT
NA | NA | TRBJ2-7 | TRBV6-5 | CASSYSTATGYEQYF | TGTGCCAGCAGTTACTCGACGGCCACAGGGTACGAGCAGTACTTC
NA | NA | TRBJ2-2 | TRBV5-4 | CASSPGAQRIGELFF | TGTGCCAGCAGCCCTGGGGCCCAAAGGATCGGGGAGCTGTTTTTT
TRBD1 | NA | TRBJ1-1 | TRBV7-3 | CASSSGGETEAFF | TGTGCCAGCAGCTCAGGGGGGGAGACTGAAGCTTTCTTT
NA | NA | TRBJ1-5 | TRBV2 | CASKVQGNQPQHF | TGTGCCAGCAAGGTGCAGGGGAATCAGCCCCAGCATTTT
NA | NA | TRBJ2-2 | TRBV27 | CASSFGASTGELFF | TGTGCCAGCAGTTTCGGAGCGAGCACCGGGGAGCTGTTTTTT
NA | NA | TRBJ2-5 | TRBV6-5 | CASSLGGPGLQETQYF | TGTGCCAGCAGTTTGGGGGGCCCGGGATTACAAGAGACCCAGTACTTC
NA | NA | TRBJ1-1 | TRBV10-3 | CAIRDSDTEAFF | TGTGCCATCAGGGACAGCGACACTGAAGCTTTCTTT
TRBD1 | NA | TRBJ2-1 | TRBV5-1 | CASSLQGASYNEQFF | TGCGCCAGCAGTTTACAGGGGGCATCCTACAATGAGCAGTTCTTC
TRBD1 | NA | TRBJ1-1 | TRBV12-3/TRBV12-4 | CATNRGSDTEAFF | TGTGCCACAAACAGGGGCTCGGACACTGAAGCTTTCTTT